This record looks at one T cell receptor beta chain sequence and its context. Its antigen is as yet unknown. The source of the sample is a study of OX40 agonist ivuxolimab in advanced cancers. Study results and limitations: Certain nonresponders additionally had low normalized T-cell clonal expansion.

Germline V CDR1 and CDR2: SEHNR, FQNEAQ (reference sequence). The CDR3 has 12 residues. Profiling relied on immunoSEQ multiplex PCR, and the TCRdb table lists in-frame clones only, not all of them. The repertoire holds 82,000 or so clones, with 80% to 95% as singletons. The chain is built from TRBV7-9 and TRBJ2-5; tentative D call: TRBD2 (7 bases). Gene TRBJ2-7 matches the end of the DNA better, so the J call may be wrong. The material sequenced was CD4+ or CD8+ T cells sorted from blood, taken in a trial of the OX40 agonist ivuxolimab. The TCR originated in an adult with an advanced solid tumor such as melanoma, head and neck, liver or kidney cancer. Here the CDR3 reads CASSSGGREQYF. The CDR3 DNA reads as TGTGCCAGCAGCTCGGGGGGCCGCGAGCAGTACTTC.